This T cell receptor (beta chain) originates from a study of cytomegalovirus exposure and HLA in healthy donors. Primers: 60 Vbeta forward and 13 Jbeta reverse. Generated by immunoSEQ multiplex PCR, the TCRdb table keeps only in-frame clones and is missing some. The repertoire has more than 200,000 clones, roughly 84% of them found once; the top ten carry roughly 1.5%. V lost 4 bases, J lost 4 bases, and 7 bases stayed unmatched. The CDR3 is made up of 15 amino acids. The germline gives CDR1 LNHDA, CDR2 SQIVND (reference sequence). It was healthy bone marrow donors who served as donors. Input material: PBMCs. The chain carries TRBV19 and TRBJ1-2, with 9 bases aligning to TRBD1. This clonotype originated in a girl under 18 in good health and CMV-seronegative. The CDR3 DNA sequence: TGTGCCAGTAGTACCAGGACAGGGGATCTCTATGGCTACACCTTC. It codes for CASSTRTGDLYGYTF.